This TCR beta chain was documented in a study of T cell responses to AZD1222 COVID-19 vaccine. The study, taken as a whole, reports: Donors, mostly white British, included more females; clonal diversity was possibly underestimated. No repertoire was sampled before or during the peak T cell response, only after it.

Profiled with immunoSEQ multiplex PCR; TCRdb holds only in-frame clones, not every one. The sample lists 110,000 to 150,000 clones; about 92% were seen once. As concerns this clone: Its specificity is not known.

The material sequenced was peripheral blood, taken after recovery from COVID-19. The sequence derives from an adult who had recovered from COVID-19.

The CDR3 DNA sequence: TGTGCCAGCAGCTTAGCGCGCGGGTACGAGCAGTACTTC. Its protein product is CASSLARGYEQYF. V usage is TRBV7-9 and J usage is TRBJ2-7, with D tentatively TRBD2 (5 bases). V lost 0 bases and J 4 bases, leaving 7 bases between the germline ends. The germline V gene has CDR1 SEHNR and CDR2 FQNEAQ (reference sequence). This CDR3 is 13 amino acids long.